This paragraph reports one TCR beta chain. Its antigen is not identified. The ends were cut back, 2 bases at V and 8 bases at J, with 12 bases in the middle. CDR3 size: 12 residues. Per the germline V gene, CDR1 is SQVTM and CDR2 is ANQGSEA. The entry originates in a study of CD8 T cells in Susac syndrome. Study-wide results and limits: It was acknowledged in the study that the number of individuals who were included in its TCR sequencing and HLA analysis was relatively small.

Negative isolation was used for CD8+ and CD4+ T cells, and FACS enrichment was applied to TEMRA cells. Reverse transcription used roughly 0.5 to 1 ug RNA and random hexamers. The authors amplified TCR beta CDR3 across 54 Vbeta and 13 Jbeta using immunoSEQ multiplex PCR. TCRdb ran MiXCR on the immunoSEQ multiplex PCR reads and lists one entry per CDR3 protein. This table holds 130,000 or so distinct CDR3 sequences, about 93% found once. The chain carries TRBV29-1 and TRBJ1-2, with a weak D call TRBD1 (6 bases). This TCR was sampled from a human donor with multiple sclerosis. Material: CD8+ T cells from PBMCs. The CDR3 nucleotides are TGCAGCGTTGAATCACAGGGTTGGGGCTACACCTTC. Amino acids: CSVESQGWGYTF.